This TCR beta chain was profiled in a study of T cell responses to AZD1222 COVID-19 vaccine (TCRdb year 2021). Study-level background: A total of just over 230 trial participants underwent TCR sequencing, of whom 200 to 220 had received two doses of AZD1222 and around 25 had received two doses of the MenACWY control vaccine. Trial participants were enrolled by age into 18-55, 56-69 and 70-plus year subgroups, with roughly 160, 29 and 62 TCR-sequenced participants respectively.

Regarding this clone: No cognate antigen has been identified for it. No base-level quality is on record; no much larger clone is a single base apart.

The CDR3 regions of human TCRbeta chains were subjected to immunosequencing. In the source study's methods: Repertoire TCRs were matched against a reference library of SARS-CoV-2-specific TCRs generated with the MIRA antigen-specificity platform. Breadth meant the fraction of unique TCRs that were SARS-CoV-2-associated, whereas depth meant the fraction of total T cells that were SARS-CoV-2-associated. Using the MIRA data, each spike-specific TCR was mapped to the spike region that the TCR reacts to and placed in a CD4 or CD8 class. Log10-transformed breadth and depth values were compared by one-way ANOVA with Sidak's multiple comparisons tests. Here the immuneACCESS table is served through TCRdb, limited to in-frame sequences with V and J called. Missing clones are a known gap in these copies; in checked studies unresolved V genes cover under half, and the rest lacks a known reason. The V and J calls and the clone size are those of that table, but D and trimming were determined from the DNA. Present in this sample are 100,000 or so clones, roughly nine tenths of which were seen just once. In total, the top ten clones hold 2% to 2.5% of the sample.

The CDR3 sequence holds 15 residues, the cysteine and phenylalanine included. Of the read, only the CDR3 DNA is kept; its 45 bases are in frame from base 1. From the germline V gene, CDR1 is KGHDR and CDR2 is SFDVKD. Trimming removed 9 bases from V and 0 bases from J, leaving 13 bases between the germline ends. Results the study describes overall, beyond this receptor: Because no day 14 peak-response samples were available, the repertoires could be characterized only after the peak T cell response. The 56-69-year group was small, and its depth increase did not reach significance, likely because of low power. After two AZD1222 doses, spike-specific TCR breadth and depth were significantly higher than at day 0 and than in MenACWY recipients. Conclusions about previously exposed vaccinees are limited, since just a handful of AZD1222 recipients were seropositive for SARS-CoV-2 at baseline. Nearly half of unique spike-specific TCRs reportedly recognized epitopes outside regions mutated in the B.1.351 and B.1.1.7 variants. CD4 TCRs associated with the vaccine covered the entire spike protein, and the dominant responses were in regions 160-218 and 743-854. Participants were mostly white British, with more females than males. The authors suggested clonal diversity may have been underestimated.

In light of the paper, this sample's time point label describes: about 28 days (+/-7) after the second vaccine dose. AZD1222 recipients with second doses at about 4 weeks or about 12 weeks were pooled, because spike-specific TCR depth and breadth did not differ between schedules. The vaccinee samples were drawn from two UK trials, COV001 and COV002, one of which was a single-blind randomized controlled phase 2/3 trial testing AZD1222 (ChAdOx1 nCoV-19) in healthy adults. For TCRbeta chain sequencing, PBMC samples were collected from trial participants at day 0 and at day 28 after the second dose. The rearranged segments are TRBV24-1 and TRBJ2-2; the D gene identity is not certain. Sequencing was performed on peripheral blood, taken 28 days after the second AZD1222 dose. This TCR derives from an adult who received the AZD1222 COVID-19 vaccine. The DNA sequence is TGTGCCACCGGAGTAAGGAGTGCGAACACCGGGGAGCTGTTTTTT. Translated, this is CATGVRSANTGELFF.